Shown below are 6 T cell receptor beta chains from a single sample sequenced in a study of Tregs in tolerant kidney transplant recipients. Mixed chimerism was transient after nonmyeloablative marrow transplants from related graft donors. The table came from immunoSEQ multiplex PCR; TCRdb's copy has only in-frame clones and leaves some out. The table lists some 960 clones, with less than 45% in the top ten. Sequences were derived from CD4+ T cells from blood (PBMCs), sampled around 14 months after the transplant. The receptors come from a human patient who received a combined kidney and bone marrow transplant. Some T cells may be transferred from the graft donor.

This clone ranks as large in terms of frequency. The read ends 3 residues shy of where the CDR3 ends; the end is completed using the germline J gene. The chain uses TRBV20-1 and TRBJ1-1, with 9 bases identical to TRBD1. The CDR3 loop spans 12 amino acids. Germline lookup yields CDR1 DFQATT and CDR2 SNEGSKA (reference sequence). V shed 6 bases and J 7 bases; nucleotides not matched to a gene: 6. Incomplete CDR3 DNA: TGCAGTGCGGAACAGGGGGCGCGTGAA. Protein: CSAEQGARE. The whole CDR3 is CSAEQGAREAFF.

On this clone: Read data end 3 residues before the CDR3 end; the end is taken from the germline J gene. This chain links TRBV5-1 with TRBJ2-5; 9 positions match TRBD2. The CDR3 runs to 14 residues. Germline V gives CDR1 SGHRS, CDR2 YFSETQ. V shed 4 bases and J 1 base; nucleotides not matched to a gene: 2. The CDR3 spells CASSQRGAQETQYF. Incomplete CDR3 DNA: TGCGCCAGCAGCCAGCGGGGGGCCCAAGAGACC. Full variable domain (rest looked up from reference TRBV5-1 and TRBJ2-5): KAGVTQTPRYLIKTRGQQVTLSCSPISGHRSVSWYQQTPGQGLQFLFEYFSETQRNKGNFPGRFSGRQFSNSRSEMNVSTLELGDSALYLCASSQRGAQETQYFGPGTRLLVL.

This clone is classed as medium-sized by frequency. The chain's CDR3 is CASSRTGTNEKLFF. The CDR3 bases that were read are TGTGCCAGCAGCCGAACAGGAACTAATGAAAAA. The chain links TRBV12-3 or TRBV12-4 to TRBJ1-4, with D possibly TRBD1 on 5 matching bases. The observed sequence ends 3 residues before the CDR3 terminus, with the missing tail filled in from the germline J gene. There are 14 residues in the CDR3. V lost 6 bases and J 1 base, leaving 9 bases between the germline ends.

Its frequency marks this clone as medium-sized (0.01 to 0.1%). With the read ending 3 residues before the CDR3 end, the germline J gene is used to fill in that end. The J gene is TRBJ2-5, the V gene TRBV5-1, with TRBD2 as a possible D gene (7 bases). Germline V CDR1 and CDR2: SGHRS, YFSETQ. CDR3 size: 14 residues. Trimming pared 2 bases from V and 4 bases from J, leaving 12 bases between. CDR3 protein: CASSFGAGAETQYF. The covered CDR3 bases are TGCGCCAGCAGCTTTGGCGCGGGGGCAGAGACC.

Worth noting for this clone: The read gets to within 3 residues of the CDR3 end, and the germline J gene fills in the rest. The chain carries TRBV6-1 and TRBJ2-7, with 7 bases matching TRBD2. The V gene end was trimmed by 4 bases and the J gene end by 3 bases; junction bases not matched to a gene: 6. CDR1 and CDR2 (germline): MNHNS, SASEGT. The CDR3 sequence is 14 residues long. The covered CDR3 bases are TGTGCCAGCAGTGTTCGCGGGGGAAACTACGAG. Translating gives CASSVRGGNYE. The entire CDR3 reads CASSVRGGNYEQYF.

The DNA read from the CDR3 is TGCAGCGTTGAGGCGGGGAATGTCTACGAG. It specifies CSVEAGNVYE. The entire CDR3 sequence reads CSVEAGNVYEQYF. V and J are TRBV29-1 and TRBJ2-7; a possible D gene is TRBD2 (6 bases). The CDR3 end is not reached by the read, which stops 3 residues before it; the germline J gene fills it in. The CDR3 runs 13 residues. V lost 3 bases and J 3 bases, leaving 12 bases between the germline ends. CDR1 and CDR2 (germline): SQVTM, ANQGSEA.